This T cell receptor beta chain appears in the sequencing data of a study of early T cells in non-severe SARS-CoV-2 infection. This clonotype was seen more than once but under ten times. In TCRdb, the 5' RACE reads were re-called with MiXCR into one record per CDR3 protein. The table includes around 62,000 distinct CDR3 sequences, around an eighth detected once. V lost 0 bases to trimming and J lost 5 bases, with 7 bases between them. This CDR3 comprises 14 residues. In germline, CDR1 is SGHTA, CDR2 FQGNSA. V is TRBV7-2 and J is TRBJ2-2; D is unresolved. Material for sequencing was whole blood. This receptor was identified in an adult who was a healthcare worker with PCR-confirmed SARS-CoV-2 infection or an uninfected control (not recorded which). The CDR3 coding sequence is TGTGCCAGCAGCTTAGCGCTACGAACCGGGGAGCTGTTTTTT. Residues: CASSLALRTGELFF. The complete variable domain, with remaining parts taken from reference TRBV7-2 and TRBJ2-2, reads GAGVSQSPSNKVTEKGKDVELRCDPISGHTALYWYRQSLGQGLEFLIYFQGNSAPDKSGLPSDRFSAERTGGSVSTLTIQRTQQEDSAVYLCASSLALRTGELFFGEGSRLTVL.